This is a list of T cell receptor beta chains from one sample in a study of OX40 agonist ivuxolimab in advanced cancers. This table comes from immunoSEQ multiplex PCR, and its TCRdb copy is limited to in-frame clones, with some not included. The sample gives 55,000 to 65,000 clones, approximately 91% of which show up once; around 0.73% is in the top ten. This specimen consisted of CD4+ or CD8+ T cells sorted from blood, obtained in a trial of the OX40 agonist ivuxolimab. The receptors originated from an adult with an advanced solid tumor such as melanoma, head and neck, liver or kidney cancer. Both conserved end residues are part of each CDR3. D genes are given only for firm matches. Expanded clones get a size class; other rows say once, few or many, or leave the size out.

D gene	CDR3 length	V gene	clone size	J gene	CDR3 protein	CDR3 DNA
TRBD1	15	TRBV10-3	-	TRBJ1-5	CAISPTQGANQPQHF	TGTGCCATCAGTCCCACGCAGGGGGCAAATCAGCCCCAGCATTTT
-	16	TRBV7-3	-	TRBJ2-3	CASSPSLASSTDTQYF	TGTGCCAGCAGCCCTAGTCTTGCTTCTAGCACAGATACGCAGTATTTT
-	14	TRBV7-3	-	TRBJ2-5	CASSLGGSGETQYF	TGTGCCAGCAGCTTAGGAGGGAGCGGGGAGACCCAGTACTTC
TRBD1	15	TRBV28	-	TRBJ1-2	CASSLLIQGSYGYTF	TGTGCCAGCAGTTTATTGATACAGGGGTCCTATGGCTACACCTTC
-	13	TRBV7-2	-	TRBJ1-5	CASSFVRGQPQHF	TGTGCCAGCAGCTTCGTACGAGGTCAGCCCCAGCATTTT
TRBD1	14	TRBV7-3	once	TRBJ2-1	CASSLVGQSVEQFF	TGTGCCAGCAGCTTGGTGGGACAGTCGGTCGAGCAGTTCTTC
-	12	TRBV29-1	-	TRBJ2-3	CSVDRGTDTQYF	TGCAGCGTTGACAGGGGAACAGATACGCAGTATTTT
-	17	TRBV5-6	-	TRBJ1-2	CASSLVAGRLGNYGYTF	TGTGCCAGCAGCTTGGTAGCAGGTCGGCTAGGGAACTATGGCTACACCTTC
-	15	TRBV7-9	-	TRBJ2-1	CASTPLEQDYNEQFF	TGTGCCAGCACCCCACTGGAGCAGGACTACAATGAGCAGTTCTTC
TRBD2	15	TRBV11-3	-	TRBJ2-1	CASSPGLAGGLEQFF	TGTGCCAGCAGTCCTGGACTAGCGGGAGGTCTTGAGCAGTTCTTC
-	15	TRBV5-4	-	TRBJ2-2	CASRPGWGLGGELFF	TGTGCCAGCAGGCCCGGATGGGGGTTGGGCGGGGAGCTGTTTTTT